A selection of T cell receptor beta chains follows, all from one sample in a study of blood T cell repertoires in COVID-19. The repertoire was sequenced with immunoSEQ multiplex PCR; TCRdb's copy has only in-frame clones and lacks some. The table has approximately 300,000 clones, about 89% seen once. Sequencing used peripheral blood. Receptors were obtained from a man between 40 and 49 years old with acute or convalescent COVID-19. Each CDR3 is given with its conserved first and last residue. D genes are given only for firm matches. Only some rows state a clone size, as once, few, many or a class for expanded clones.

once | TRBD1 | TRBJ2-4 | TRBV6-2/TRBV6-3 | TGTGCCAGCACCCCGGGACAGGGGAGGTGGGGCGTTAACATTCAGTACTTC | CASTPGQGRWGVNIQYF
NA | NA | TRBJ2-7 | TRBV12-3/TRBV12-4 | TGTGCCAGCAGTTTGGGTGTAAGCGGCGAGCAGTACTTC | CASSLGVSGEQYF
once | TRBD1 | TRBJ1-1 | TRBV10-2 | TGCGCCAGCAGCCGGGACAGGGGGGGAGCCACCACTGAAGCTTTCTTT | CASSRDRGGATTEAFF
NA | NA | TRBJ1-3 | TRBV7-2 | TGTGCCAGCAGCTCAGTCTCTGGAAACACCATATATTTT | CASSSVSGNTIYF
NA | NA | TRBJ1-1 | TRBV6-1 | TGTGCCGGCAGTGATGGGGAGTACACTGAAGCTTTCTTT | CAGSDGEYTEAFF
once | TRBD1 | TRBJ2-7 | TRBV7-6 | TGTGCCAGCAGCCAAAGTGGACAGGTCCGCGAGCAGTACTTC | CASSQSGQVREQYF
NA | TRBD1 | TRBJ1-4 | TRBV5-1 | TGCGCCAGCAGCCAGCGACAGGGCCCCAATAAAAAACTGTTTTTT | CASSQRQGPNKKLFF
once | NA | TRBJ2-1 | TRBV24-1 | TGTGCCACCAGTGACCCTGGACACCACAATGAGCAGTTCTTC | CATSDPGHHNEQFF
once | TRBD1 | TRBJ2-7 | TRBV19 | TGTGCCAGTAGGCCCCGGGACAGGGGCGACGAGCAGTACTTC | CASRPRDRGDEQYF
NA | TRBD2 | TRBJ2-7 | TRBV5-1 | TGCGCCAGCAGCGCGACCATCCGGACTAGCGGGGGCTACGAGCAGTACTTC | CASSATIRTSGGYEQYF
few | NA | TRBJ1-2 | TRBV6-5 | TGTGCCAGCATCTTACAGGTTTTCGGCTATGGCTACACCTTC | CASILQVFGYGYTF
NA | NA | TRBJ1-3 | TRBV11-2 | TGTGCCAGCAGCTTGGCGGGTACTACTGGAAACACCATATATTTT | CASSLAGTTGNTIYF
NA | TRBD1 | TRBJ1-6 | TRBV4-2 | TGTGCCAGCAGCGGACAGGACTATAATTCACCCCTCCACTTT | CASSGQDYNSPLHF
NA | NA | TRBJ1-2 | TRBV7-2 | TGTGCCAGCAGCTCTACTGGGGGGTCCAGGGGCTACACCTTC | CASSSTGGSRGYTF
NA | NA | TRBJ1-2 | TRBV10-1 | TGCGCCAGCAGTGAAGGGGGTTCCTATGGCTACACCTTC | CASSEGGSYGYTF
NA | NA | TRBJ2-2 | TRBV7-2 | TGTGCCAGCAGCTTACCCAGGGGACGGCCAAGCGGGGAGCTGTTTTTT | CASSLPRGRPSGELFF
NA | NA | TRBJ2-4 | TRBV11-2 | TGTGCCAGCAGCTCCGGATTTGGAGAGCCCGGGGGCATTCAGTACTTC | CASSSGFGEPGGIQYF
NA | NA | TRBJ1-1 | TRBV6-1 | TGTGCCAGCAGTGAAGCTTGGGGGGGCACTGAAGCTTTCTTT | CASSEAWGGTEAFF
NA | NA | TRBJ1-2 | TRBV21-1 | TGTGCCAGCAGCAAAGTTCTAACAGGGGGATCCTTATTGGATGGCTACACCTTC | CASSKVLTGGSLLDGYTF
NA | NA | TRBJ1-2 | TRBV7-9 | TGTGCCACCACCCGGGCAGGCGGGGCTCCTGACTATGGCTACACCTTC | CATTRAGGAPDYGYTF
NA | NA | TRBJ1-2 | TRBV7-2 | TGTGCCAGCAGCTCCCTCCTACTCTATGGCTACACCTTC | CASSSLLLYGYTF
NA | NA | TRBJ2-7 | TRBV2 | TGTGCCAGCAGTGAATGGGGGGGCGGTTCTTACGAGCAGTACTTC | CASSEWGGGSYEQYF
NA | NA | TRBJ2-3 | TRBV6-5 | TGTGCCAGCAGTCCCCTGAGCACAGATACGCAGTATTTT | CASSPLSTDTQYF
once | TRBD1 | TRBJ2-7 | TRBV12-3/TRBV12-4 | TGTGCCAGCAGCCTCGGACAGGCGAGGGGCAACTTC | CASSLGQARGNF
few | NA | TRBJ1-1 | TRBV5-8 | TGTGCCAGCAGCCTACGATATTCCAACACTGAAGCTTTCTTT | CASSLRYSNTEAFF
NA | TRBD1 | TRBJ2-6 | TRBV5-1 | TGCGCCAGCAGCTCGCCCGGACAGGGGGGCCCTGGGGCCAACGTCCTGACTTTC | CASSSPGQGGPGANVLTF
NA | NA | TRBJ1-1 | TRBV11-2 | TGTGCCAGCAGCTTAGTCACAGAAACTGAAGCTTTCTTT | CASSLVTETEAFF
NA | NA | TRBJ1-6 | TRBV6-5 | TGTGCCAGCAGCCGGGAGGACAGCTATTCACCCCTCCACTTT | CASSREDSYSPLHF
NA | NA | TRBJ1-1 | TRBV6-1 | TGTGCCAGCAGTGAAGCGTATGGGCCGAACACTGAAGCTTTCTTT | CASSEAYGPNTEAFF
NA | TRBD2 | TRBJ2-3 | TRBV19 | TGTGCCAGTAGTTCCCTCTCAGCGGGGGTCAGGGGAGATACGCAGTATTTT | CASSSLSAGVRGDTQYF
NA | NA | TRBJ1-1 | TRBV6-5 | TGTGCCAGCAGTTACTCACAGAGAATGAACACTGAAGCTTTCTTT | CASSYSQRMNTEAFF
NA | NA | TRBJ2-3 | TRBV5-1 | TGCGCCAGCAGCTTGGGCCCCCCCGGGGATACGCAGTATTTT | CASSLGPPGDTQYF
NA | NA | TRBJ1-6 | TRBV6-5 | TGTGCCAGCAGTATTAACTCGGATTCACCCCTCCACTTT | CASSINSDSPLHF
NA | NA | TRBJ2-3 | TRBV7-9 | TGTGCCAGCAGGCAGGGCCATTATACGCAGTATTTT | CASRQGHYTQYF
NA | TRBD1 | TRBJ2-2 | TRBV11-2 | TGTGCCAGCAGCTCCCGGACAGGGGATCCCGGGGAGCTGTTTTTT | CASSSRTGDPGELFF
few | TRBD1 | TRBJ1-4 | TRBV11-2 | TGTGCCAGCAGCTTCGATGACAGGGTTACTAATGAAAAACTGTTTTTT | CASSFDDRVTNEKLFF